This T cell receptor (beta chain) was sequenced for a study of T cells expressing NK-cell markers. The germline V gene has CDR1 MNHNS and CDR2 SASEGT. The CDR3 is 11 amino acids. TCRdb reprocessed the 5' RACE reads and reports one entry per CDR3 protein, with no DNA. The listing records about 160,000 distinct CDR3 sequences. The chain is built from TRBV6-1 and TRBJ1-2; checking the TCRdb D call of TRBD1 is not possible without DNA. Material for sequencing was blood T cells: a sorted CD56 or NKG2C T cell subset, CD4+ or CD8+ T cells, or bulk PBMC T cells (not recorded which). This sequence originates from a woman between 18 and 69 years old in good health. The CDR3 protein is CASQTGYGYTF.